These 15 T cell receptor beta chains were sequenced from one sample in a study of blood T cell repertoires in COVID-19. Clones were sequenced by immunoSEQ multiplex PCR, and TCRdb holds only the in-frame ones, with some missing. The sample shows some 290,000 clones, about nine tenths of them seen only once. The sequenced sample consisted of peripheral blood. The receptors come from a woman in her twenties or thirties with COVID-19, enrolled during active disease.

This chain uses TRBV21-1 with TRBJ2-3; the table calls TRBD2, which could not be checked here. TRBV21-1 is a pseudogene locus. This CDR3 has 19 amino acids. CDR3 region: CASSKSGTSGGAPPDTQYF. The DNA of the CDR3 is TGTGCCAGCAGCAAGTCCGGGACTAGCGGGGGGGCTCCCCCAGATACGCAGTATTTT.

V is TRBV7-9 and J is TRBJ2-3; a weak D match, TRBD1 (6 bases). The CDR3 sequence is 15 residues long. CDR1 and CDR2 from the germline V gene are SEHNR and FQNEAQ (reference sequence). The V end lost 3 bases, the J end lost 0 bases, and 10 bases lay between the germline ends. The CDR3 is CASSFRGTSTDTQYF. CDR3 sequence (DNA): TGTGCCAGCAGCTTCAGGGGAACTAGCACAGATACGCAGTATTTT.

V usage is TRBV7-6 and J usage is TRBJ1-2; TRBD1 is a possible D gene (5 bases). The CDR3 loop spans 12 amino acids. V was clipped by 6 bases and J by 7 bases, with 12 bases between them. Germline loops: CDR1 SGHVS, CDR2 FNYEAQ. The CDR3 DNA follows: TGTGCCAGCAGTATTCAGGGTGGTGGCTACACCTTC. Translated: CASSIQGGGYTF. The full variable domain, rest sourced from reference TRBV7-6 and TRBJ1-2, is GAGVSQSPRYKVTKRGQDVALRCDPISGHVSLYWYRQALGQGPEFLTYFNYEAQQDKSGLPNDRFSAERPEGSISTLTIQRTEQRDSAMYRCASSIQGGGYTFGSGTRLTVV.

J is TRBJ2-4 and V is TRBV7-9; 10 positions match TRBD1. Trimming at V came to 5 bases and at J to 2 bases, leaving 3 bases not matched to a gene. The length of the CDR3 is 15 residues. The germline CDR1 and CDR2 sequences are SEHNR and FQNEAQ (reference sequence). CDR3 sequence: CASSRTGGTKNIQYF. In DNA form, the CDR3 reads TGTGCCAGCAGCCGGACAGGGGGAACCAAAAACATTCAGTACTTC.

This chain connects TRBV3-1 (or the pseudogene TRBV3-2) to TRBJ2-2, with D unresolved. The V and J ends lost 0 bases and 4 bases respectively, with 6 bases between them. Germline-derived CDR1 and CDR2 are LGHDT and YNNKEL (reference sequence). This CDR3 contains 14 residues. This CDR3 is CASSQDAGTGELFF. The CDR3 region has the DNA TGTGCCAGCAGCCAAGATGCAGGCACCGGGGAGCTGTTTTTT.

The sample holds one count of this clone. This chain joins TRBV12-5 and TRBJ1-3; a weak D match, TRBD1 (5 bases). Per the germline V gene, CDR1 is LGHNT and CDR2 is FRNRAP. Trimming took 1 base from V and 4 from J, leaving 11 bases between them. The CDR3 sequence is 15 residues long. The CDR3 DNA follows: TGTGCTAGTGGTTTGGACGGGGGATCAGGAAACACCATATATTTT. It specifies CASGLDGGSGNTIYF.

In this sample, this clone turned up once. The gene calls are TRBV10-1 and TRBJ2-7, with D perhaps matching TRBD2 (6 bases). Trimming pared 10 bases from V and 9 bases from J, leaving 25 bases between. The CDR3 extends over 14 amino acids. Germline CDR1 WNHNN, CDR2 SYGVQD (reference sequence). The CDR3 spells CATSRDSEFHGQYF. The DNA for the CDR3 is TGCGCCACCTCGAGGGACTCCGAGTTTCACGGGCAGTACTTC.

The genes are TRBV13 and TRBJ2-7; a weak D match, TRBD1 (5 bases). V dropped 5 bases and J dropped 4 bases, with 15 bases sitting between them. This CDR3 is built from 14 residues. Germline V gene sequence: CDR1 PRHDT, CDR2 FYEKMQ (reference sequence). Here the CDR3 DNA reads TGTGCCAGCAGCGGCCTGTGGGGCCAGTACGAGCAGTACTTC. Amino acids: CASSGLWGQYEQYF. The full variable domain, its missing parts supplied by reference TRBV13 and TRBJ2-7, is AAGVIQSPRHLIKEKRETATLKCYPIPRHDTVYWYQQGPGQDPQFLISFYEKMQSDKGSIPDRFSAQQFSDYHSELNMSSLELGDSALYFCASSGLWGQYEQYFGPGTRLTVT.

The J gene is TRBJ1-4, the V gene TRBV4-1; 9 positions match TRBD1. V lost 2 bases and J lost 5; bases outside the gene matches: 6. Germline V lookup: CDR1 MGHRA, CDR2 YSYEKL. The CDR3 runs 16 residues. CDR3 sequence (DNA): TGCGCCAGCAGCCAACCCTACAGGGGGCGCAATGAAAAACTGTTTTTT. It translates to CASSQPYRGRNEKLFF.

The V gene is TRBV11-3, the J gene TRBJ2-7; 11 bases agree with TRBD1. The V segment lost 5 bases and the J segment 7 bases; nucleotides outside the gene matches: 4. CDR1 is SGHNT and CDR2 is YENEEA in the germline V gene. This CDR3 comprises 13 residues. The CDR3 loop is CASSGQGAREQYF. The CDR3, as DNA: TGTGCCAGCAGCGGACAGGGGGCGAGAGAGCAGTACTTC.

In nucleotides, the CDR3 is TGTGCCAGCAGTGAAGACAGGGTGGCCCAAGAGACCCAGTACTTC. This gives the protein CASSEDRVAQETQYF. This chain links TRBV2 with TRBJ2-5, with D possibly matching TRBD1 (6 bases). CDR1 is SNHLY and CDR2 is FYNNEI in the germline V gene. Trimming took 1 base from V and 1 from J, leaving 10 bases between them. The CDR3 spans 15 residues. Filled out from reference TRBV2 and TRBJ2-5, the complete variable domain reads EPEVTQTPSHQVTQMGQEVILRCVPISNHLYFYWYRQILGQKVEFLVSFYNNEISEKSEIFDDQFSVERPDGSNFTLKIRSTKLEDSAMYFCASSEDRVAQETQYFGPGTRLLVL.

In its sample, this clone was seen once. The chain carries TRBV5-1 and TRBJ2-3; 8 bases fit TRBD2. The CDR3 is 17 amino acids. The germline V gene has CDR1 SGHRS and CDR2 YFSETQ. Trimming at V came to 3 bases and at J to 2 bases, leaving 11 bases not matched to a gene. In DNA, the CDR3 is TGCGCCAGCAGCTCCCTGGTTTTAGCGGGGACCACAGATACGCAGTATTTT. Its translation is CASSSLVLAGTTDTQYF. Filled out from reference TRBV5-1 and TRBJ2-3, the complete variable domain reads KAGVTQTPRYLIKTRGQQVTLSCSPISGHRSVSWYQQTPGQGLQFLFEYFSETQRNKGNFPGRFSGRQFSNSRSEMNVSTLELGDSALYLCASSSLVLAGTTDTQYFGPGTRLTVL.

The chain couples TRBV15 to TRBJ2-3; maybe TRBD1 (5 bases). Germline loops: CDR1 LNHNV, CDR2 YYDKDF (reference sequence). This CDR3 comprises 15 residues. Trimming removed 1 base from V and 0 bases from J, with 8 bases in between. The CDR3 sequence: CATSRGDSSTDTQYF. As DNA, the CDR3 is TGTGCCACCAGCAGAGGTGACAGCAGCACAGATACGCAGTATTTT. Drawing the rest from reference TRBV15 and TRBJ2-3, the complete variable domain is DAMVIQNPRYQVTQFGKPVTLSCSQTLNHNVMYWYQQKSSQAPKLLFHYYDKDFNNEADTPDNFQSRRPNTSFCFLDIRSPGLGDTAMYLCATSRGDSSTDTQYFGPGTRLTVL.

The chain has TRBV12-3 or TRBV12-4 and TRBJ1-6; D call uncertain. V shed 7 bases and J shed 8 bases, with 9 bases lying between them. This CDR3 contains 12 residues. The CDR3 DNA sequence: TGTGCCAGCAAGGTTCTAGATTCACCCCTCCACTTT. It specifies CASKVLDSPLHF.

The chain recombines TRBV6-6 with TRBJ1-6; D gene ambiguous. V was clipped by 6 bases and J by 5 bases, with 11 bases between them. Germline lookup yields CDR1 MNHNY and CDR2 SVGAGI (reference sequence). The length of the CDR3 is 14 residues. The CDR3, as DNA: TGTGCCAGCAGACTTGACAATAATAATTCACCCCTCCACTTT. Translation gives CASRLDNNNSPLHF.